Presented here are 20 T cell receptor beta chains from one specimen sequenced in a study of early T cells in non-severe SARS-CoV-2 infection. TCRdb re-called the 5' RACE reads with MiXCR, one entry per CDR3 protein. Of some 39,000 distinct CDR3 sequences in the sample, almost 7.5% were seen once. Sequencing input: whole blood. The receptors here all came from an adult who was a healthcare worker with PCR-confirmed SARS-CoV-2 infection or an uninfected control (not recorded which).

The table lists this clonotype with a few counts. This sequence joins TRBV27 and TRBJ1-1, with D possibly being TRBD1 (6 bases). The CDR3 length is 15 residues. CDR1 and CDR2 (germline): MNHEY, SMNVEV (reference sequence). V was pared by 2 bases and J by 0 bases, with 10 bases between. CDR3 loop: CASSLGGGLNTEAFF. The CDR3 DNA reads TGTGCCAGCAGTTTAGGCGGGGGGCTGAACACTGAAGCTTTCTTT.

This clonotype was counted ten times or more. The V gene is TRBV10-1, the J gene TRBJ2-1, with TRBD2 identical over 15 bases. With V trimmed by 2 bases and J by 7 bases, 3 bases remained unmatched. CDR1 and CDR2 from the germline V gene are WNHNN and SYGVQD (reference sequence). The CDR3 contains 16 residues. CDR3 residues: CASSEGLAGGLNEQFF. As DNA, the CDR3 is TGCGCCAGCAGTGAGGGACTAGCGGGGGGGCTGAATGAGCAGTTCTTC.

This clonotype was seen at least ten times. V and J are TRBV10-3 and TRBJ2-7; 11 nucleotides agree with TRBD1. Germline CDR1 is ENHRY and CDR2 is SYGVKD. This CDR3 spans 16 amino acids. Trimming removed 6 bases from V and 3 bases from J; junction bases left unmatched: 10. CDR3 loop: CAISPSGTGGSYEQYF. The CDR3 DNA reads TGTGCCATCAGCCCCTCCGGGACAGGGGGTAGCTACGAGCAGTACTTC.

This clonotype was picked up many times. The V gene is TRBV28, the J gene TRBJ2-3; tentatively, D is TRBD1 or TRBD2 (5 bases each). CDR1 and CDR2 (germline): MDHEN, SYDVKM. CDR3 length: 15 amino acids. Trimming pared 3 bases from V and 3 bases from J, leaving 13 bases between. The CDR3 is CASSFRVRGTDTQYF. For the CDR3, the DNA is TGTGCCAGCAGTTTCAGGGTGAGGGGTACAGATACGCAGTATTTT.

This clonotype was picked up a small number of times. This chain links TRBV18 with TRBJ1-4; D remains ambiguous. Deletions cut 5 bases from V and 0 bases from J, with 10 bases between. Germline CDR1 KGHSH, CDR2 LQKENI. The CDR3 runs 15 residues. This CDR3 is CASSSQRATNEKLFF. As DNA, the CDR3 is TGTGCCAGCTCATCTCAGAGGGCAACTAATGAAAAACTGTTTTTT.

In its sample, this clonotype was seen many times. The chain couples TRBV29-1 to TRBJ1-1; the D is unclear. Germline CDR1 and CDR2: SQVTM and ANQGSEA. V shed 6 bases and J shed 0 bases, with 20 bases lying between them. The CDR3 loop spans 16 amino acids. For the CDR3, the DNA is TGCAGCGTCGGTGACCTATTCGGACGGATGAACACTGAAGCTTTCTTT. It translates to CSVGDLFGRMNTEAFF.

This chain joins TRBV24-1 and TRBJ2-2; D is perhaps TRBD1 (5 bases). Looked up from germline, CDR1 is KGHDR and CDR2 is SFDVKD. With 3 bases removed from V and 4 bases from J, the gap between germline ends came to 11 bases. This CDR3 is 15 amino acids long. The CDR3 DNA reads TGTGCCACCAGTGATCGGACATTGGGCACCGGGGAGCTGTTTTTT. The encoded protein is CATSDRTLGTGELFF.

This clonotype was detected many times. The chain joins TRBV12-3 or TRBV12-4 to TRBJ1-1, with D unclear. Trimming stripped 2 bases from V and 4 bases from J, with 11 bases between. This CDR3 has 14 residues. CDR3 loop: CASSLLGEGTEAFF. The CDR3 region has the DNA TGTGCCAGCAGTTTATTGGGTGAAGGCACTGAAGCTTTCTTT.

This clonotype has more than one count but fewer than ten. V usage is TRBV6-2 or TRBV6-3 and J usage is TRBJ2-3; 9 positions match TRBD2. The CDR3 covers 17 residues. Trimming cost V 0 bases and J 0 bases; bases outside gene matches: 4. The germline V gene encodes CDR1 MNHEY and CDR2 SVGEGT. The CDR3 protein is CASSYSRLADSTDTQYF. CDR3 nucleotide sequence: TGTGCCAGCAGTTACTCGCGACTAGCGGATAGCACAGATACGCAGTATTTT.

The CDR3 sequence: CASRGSGTVLSSYNEQFF. In nucleotides, the CDR3 is TGCGCCAGCAGAGGGTCAGGGACGGTCCTAAGCTCCTACAATGAGCAGTTCTTC. V usage is TRBV5-1 and J usage is TRBJ2-1; D is tentatively TRBD1 or TRBD2 (5 bases each). CDR1 is SGHRS, CDR2 YFSETQ, per germline. Trimming pared 5 bases from V and 0 bases from J, leaving 21 bases between. This CDR3 contains 18 residues.

There are many counts of this clonotype. The chain couples TRBV28 to TRBJ1-2, with D possibly being TRBD1 (5 bases). Per the germline V gene, CDR1 is MDHEN and CDR2 is SYDVKM. This CDR3 spans 13 amino acids. Trimming cost V 6 bases and J 6 bases, with 14 bases left between them. DNA for the CDR3: TGTGCCAGCAGAGAGGGACGTGAAAATGGCTACACCTTC. Its translation: CASREGRENGYTF.

Ten or more counts support this clonotype. The gene calls are TRBV27 and TRBJ2-5, with TRBD1 as a possible D gene (5 bases). Germline loops: CDR1 MNHEY, CDR2 SMNVEV (reference sequence). The CDR3 is 13 residues long. V lost 2 bases to trimming and J lost 2 bases, with 6 bases between them. The CDR3 DNA is TGTGCCAGCAGTTTAAGACAGCAAGAGACCCAGTACTTC. Its translation: CASSLRQQETQYF.

The chain links TRBV28 to TRBJ2-7, with 8 bases fitting TRBD1. Germline V lookup: CDR1 MDHEN, CDR2 SYDVKM. The CDR3 runs to 14 residues. After removal of 6 bases from V and 1 base from J, the junction contained 5 bases not matched to a gene. CDR3 nucleotides: TGTGCCAGCAGCATAACAGGGGGGTCCTACGAGCAGTACTTC. Amino acids: CASSITGGSYEQYF.

The chain links TRBV12-3 or TRBV12-4 to TRBJ2-1; no reliable D call. The CDR3 is 14 amino acids. Trimming took 2 bases from V and 2 from J, leaving 7 bases between them. The CDR3 coding sequence is TGTGCCAGCAGTTTAACCGATCCCTACAATGAGCAGTTCTTC. Protein: CASSLTDPYNEQFF.

A few counts support this clonotype. The chain joins TRBV5-1 to TRBJ2-3; 9 nucleotides line up with TRBD2. Germline V gives CDR1 SGHRS, CDR2 YFSETQ. The trim removed 0 bases at V and 4 bases at J, leaving 9 bases unmatched. CDR3 length: 17 residues. The CDR3 nucleotides are TGCGCCAGCAGCTTGGACTGGCGGGGGGGCCTATCAGATACGCAGTATTTT. It encodes CASSLDWRGGLSDTQYF.

This clonotype was found a few times. The chain carries TRBV28 and TRBJ1-2; no clear D. The V gene lost 6 bases and the J gene lost 4 bases, with 9 bases spanning the gap. This CDR3 contains 12 residues. Looked up from germline, CDR1 is MDHEN and CDR2 is SYDVKM. CDR3: CASSLPPYGYTF. In DNA form, the CDR3 reads TGTGCCAGCAGCCTCCCGCCCTATGGCTACACCTTC.

The V call is TRBV7-2, the J call TRBJ2-7; D is unclear. The germline CDR1 and CDR2 sequences are SGHTA and FQGNSA. The CDR3 is 13 amino acids. Deletions cut 2 bases from V and 5 bases from J, with 10 bases between. CDR3 coding DNA: TGTGCCAGCAGCTTAAGCATGGCGAACGAGCAGTACTTC. Encoded protein: CASSLSMANEQYF.

The chain joins TRBV20-1 to TRBJ2-7, with D maybe TRBD1 (7 bases). Per the germline V gene, CDR1 is DFQATT and CDR2 is SNEGSKA (reference sequence). This CDR3 spans 13 amino acids. V gave up 6 bases and J gave up 3 bases, with 15 bases separating them. CDR3 residues: CSARGTVRYEQYF. In DNA form, the CDR3 reads TGCAGTGCCCGGGGGACAGTCCGCTACGAGCAGTACTTC.

This clonotype was found a few times. The V gene is TRBV19, the J gene TRBJ2-7; no firm D call. Deletions cut 6 bases from V and 3 bases from J, with 18 bases between. Germline V lookup: CDR1 LNHDA, CDR2 SQIVND (reference sequence). The length of the CDR3 is 15 residues. The DNA for the CDR3 is TGTGCCAGTAGCCCAACGATCCGATTCAACTACGAGCAGTACTTC. It specifies CASSPTIRFNYEQYF.

In its sample, this clonotype was seen many times. V gene TRBV21-1 combines with J gene TRBJ1-3; no DNA check was done on the table's D call, TRBD1. TRBV21-1 is recorded as a pseudogene. The CDR3 is 17 residues long. Written as DNA, the CDR3 is TGTGCCAGCAGCGGTCAAAGACAGGGACTCTCTGGAAACACCATATATTTT. Amino acids: CASSGQRQGLSGNTIYF.